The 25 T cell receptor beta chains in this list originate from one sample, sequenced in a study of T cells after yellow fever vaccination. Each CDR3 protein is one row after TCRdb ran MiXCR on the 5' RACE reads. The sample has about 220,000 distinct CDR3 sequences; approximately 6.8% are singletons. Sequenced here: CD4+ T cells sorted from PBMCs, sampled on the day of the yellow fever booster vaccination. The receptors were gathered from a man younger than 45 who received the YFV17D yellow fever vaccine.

The DNA for the CDR3 is TGTGCCAGCAGTCCGAGACTAGCGTCCTACGAGCAGTACTTC. This translates into CASSPRLASYEQYF. The J gene is TRBJ2-7, the V gene TRBV7-8, with 8 bases aligning to TRBD2. This CDR3 region has 14 residues. The ends lost 6 bases at V and 1 base at J; junction bases unmatched: 5. Germline CDR1 SGHVS, CDR2 FQNEAQ.

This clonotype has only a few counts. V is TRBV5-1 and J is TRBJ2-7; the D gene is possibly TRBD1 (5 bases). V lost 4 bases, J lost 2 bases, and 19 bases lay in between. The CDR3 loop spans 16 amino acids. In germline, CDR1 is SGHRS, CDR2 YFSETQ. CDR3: CASSPYEVSRAYEQYF. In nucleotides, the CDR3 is TGCGCCAGCAGCCCATACGAAGTGTCCAGGGCCTACGAGCAGTACTTC.

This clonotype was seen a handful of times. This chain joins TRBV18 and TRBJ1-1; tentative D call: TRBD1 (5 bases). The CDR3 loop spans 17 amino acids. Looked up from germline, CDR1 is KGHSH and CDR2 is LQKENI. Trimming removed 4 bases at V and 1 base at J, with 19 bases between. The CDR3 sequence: CASSRGSSFQENTEAFF. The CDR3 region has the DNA TGTGCCAGCTCACGGGGGTCATCGTTCCAAGAGAACACTGAAGCTTTCTTT.

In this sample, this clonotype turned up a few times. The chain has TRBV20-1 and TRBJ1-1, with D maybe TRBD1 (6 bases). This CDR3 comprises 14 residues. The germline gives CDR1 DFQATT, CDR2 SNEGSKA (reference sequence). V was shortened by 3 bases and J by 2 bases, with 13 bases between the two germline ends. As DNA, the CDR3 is TGCAGTGCTAGGAGGGGGGGACCCAACACTGAAGCTTTCTTT. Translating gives CSARRGGPNTEAFF.

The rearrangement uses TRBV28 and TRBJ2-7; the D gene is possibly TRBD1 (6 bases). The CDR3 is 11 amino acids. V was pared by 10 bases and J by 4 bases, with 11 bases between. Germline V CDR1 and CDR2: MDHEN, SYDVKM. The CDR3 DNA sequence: TGTGCCAACAGCAGGGGTTACGAGCAGTACTTC. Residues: CANSRGYEQYF.

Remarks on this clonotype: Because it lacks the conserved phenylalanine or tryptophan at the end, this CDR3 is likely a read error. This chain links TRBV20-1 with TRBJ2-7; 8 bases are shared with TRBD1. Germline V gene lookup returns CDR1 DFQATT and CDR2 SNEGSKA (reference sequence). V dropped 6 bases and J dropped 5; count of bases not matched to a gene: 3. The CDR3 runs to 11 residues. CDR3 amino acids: CSAAQGDEQYS. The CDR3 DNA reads TGCAGTGCCGCACAGGGGGACGAGCAGTACTCC.

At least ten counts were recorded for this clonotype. The CDR3 bases are TGCAGCGCGGCACGGGGGGAGGGTCGACTGTTTTTT. Protein product: CSAARGEGRLFF. The chain links TRBV29-1 to TRBJ2-2; 7 bases fit TRBD2. Germline V gives CDR1 SQVTM, CDR2 ANQGSEA. J gave up 14 bases and V 7 bases, and 13 bases lay outside the gene matches. The CDR3 loop spans 12 amino acids.

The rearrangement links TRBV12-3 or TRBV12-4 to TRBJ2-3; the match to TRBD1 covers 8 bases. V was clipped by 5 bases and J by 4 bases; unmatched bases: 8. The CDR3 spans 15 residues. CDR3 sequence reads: CASSRTPDRADTQYF. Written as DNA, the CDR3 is TGTGCCAGCAGTCGCACTCCGGACAGGGCAGATACGCAGTATTTT.

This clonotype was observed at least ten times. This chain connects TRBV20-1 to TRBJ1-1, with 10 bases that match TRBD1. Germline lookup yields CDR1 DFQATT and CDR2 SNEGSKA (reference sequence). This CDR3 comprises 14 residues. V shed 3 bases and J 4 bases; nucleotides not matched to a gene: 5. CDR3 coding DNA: TGCAGTGCTAGTCTCCGACAGGGGGCCACTGAAGCTTTCTTT. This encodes CSASLRQGATEAFF.

The CDR3 nucleotides are TGCAGTGCCGAGAGGGCCCTGGGCGAGCAGTACTTC. Protein product: CSAERALGEQYF. The chain carries TRBV20-1 and TRBJ2-7; possible D gene TRBD2, 5 bases. Germline values: CDR1 DFQATT, CDR2 SNEGSKA (reference sequence). The V and J ends lost 6 bases and 6 bases respectively, with 15 bases between them. CDR3 length: 12 amino acids.

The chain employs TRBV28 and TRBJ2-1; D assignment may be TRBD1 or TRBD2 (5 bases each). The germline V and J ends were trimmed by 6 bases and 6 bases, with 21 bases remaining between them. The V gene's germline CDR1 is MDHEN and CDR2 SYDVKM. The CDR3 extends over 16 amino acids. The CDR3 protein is CASSPPRDPTRNEQFF. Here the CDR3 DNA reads TGTGCCAGCAGCCCCCCCCGGGACCCCACGCGCAATGAGCAGTTCTTC.

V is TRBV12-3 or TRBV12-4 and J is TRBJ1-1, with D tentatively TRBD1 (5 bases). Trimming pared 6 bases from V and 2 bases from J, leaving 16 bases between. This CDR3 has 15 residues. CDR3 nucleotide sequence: TGTGCCAGCAGGCCCCAGGGAGGGATCAACACTGAAGCTTTCTTT. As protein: CASRPQGGINTEAFF.

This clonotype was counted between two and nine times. This CDR3 is CASSPITSGTNEQFF. The CDR3 bases are TGTGCCAGCAGCCCGATCACTAGCGGAACCAATGAGCAGTTCTTC. This chain uses TRBV7-6 with TRBJ2-1, with 8 bases that match TRBD2. The J segment lost 6 bases and the V segment lost 5 bases, leaving 9 bases of the junction unmatched. The CDR3 has 15 residues. Germline V lookup: CDR1 SGHVS, CDR2 FNYEAQ.

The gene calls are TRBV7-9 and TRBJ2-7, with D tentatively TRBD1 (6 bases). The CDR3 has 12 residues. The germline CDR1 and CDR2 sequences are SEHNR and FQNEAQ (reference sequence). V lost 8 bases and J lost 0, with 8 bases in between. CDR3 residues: CASEGVSYEQYF. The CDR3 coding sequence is TGTGCCAGCGAGGGGGTCTCCTACGAGCAGTACTTC.

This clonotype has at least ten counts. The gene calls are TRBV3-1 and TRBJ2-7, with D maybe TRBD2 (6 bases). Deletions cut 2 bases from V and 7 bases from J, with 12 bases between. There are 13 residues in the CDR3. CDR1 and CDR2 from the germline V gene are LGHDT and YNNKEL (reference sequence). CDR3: CASSQYRGGEQYF. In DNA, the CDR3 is TGTGCCAGCAGCCAATATCGCGGAGGGGAGCAGTACTTC.

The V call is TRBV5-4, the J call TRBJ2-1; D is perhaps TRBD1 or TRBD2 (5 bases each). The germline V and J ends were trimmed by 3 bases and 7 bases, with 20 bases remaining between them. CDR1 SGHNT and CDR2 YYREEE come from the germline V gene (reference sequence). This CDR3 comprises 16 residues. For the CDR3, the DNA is TGTGCCAGCAGCTCGCTCGGGGCAGGGAAAAAAAATGAGCAGTTCTTC. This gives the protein CASSSLGAGKKNEQFF. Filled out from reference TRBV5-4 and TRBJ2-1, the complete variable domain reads ETGVTQSPTHLIKTRGQQVTLRCSSQSGHNTVSWYQQALGQGPQFIFQYYREEENGRGNFPPRFSGLQFPNYSSELNVNALELDDSALYLCASSSLGAGKKNEQFFGPGTRLTVL.

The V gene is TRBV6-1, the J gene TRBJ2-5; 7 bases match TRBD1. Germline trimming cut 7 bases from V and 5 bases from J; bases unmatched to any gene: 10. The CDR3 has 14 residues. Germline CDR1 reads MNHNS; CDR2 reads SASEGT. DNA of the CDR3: TGTGCCAGCAACCACAGGGGTAAAGGGGAGACCCAGTACTTC. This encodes CASNHRGKGETQYF.

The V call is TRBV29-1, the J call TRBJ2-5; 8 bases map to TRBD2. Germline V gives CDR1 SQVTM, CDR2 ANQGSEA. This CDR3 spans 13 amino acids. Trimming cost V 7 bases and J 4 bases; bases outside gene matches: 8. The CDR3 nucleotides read TGCAGCGCGCAAGCGGGGGCGGGAGAGACCCAGTACTTC. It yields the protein CSAQAGAGETQYF.

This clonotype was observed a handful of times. The CDR3 nucleotides are TGTGCCAGCAGTGCCCGACAGGGCTCAATGTATGAGCAGTTCTTC. Translated: CASSARQGSMYEQFF. The chain employs TRBV27 and TRBJ2-1, with 7 bases identical to TRBD1. This CDR3 spans 15 amino acids. Germline V gene sequence: CDR1 MNHEY, CDR2 SMNVEV (reference sequence). Trimming cost V 5 bases and J 8 bases; bases outside gene matches: 12.

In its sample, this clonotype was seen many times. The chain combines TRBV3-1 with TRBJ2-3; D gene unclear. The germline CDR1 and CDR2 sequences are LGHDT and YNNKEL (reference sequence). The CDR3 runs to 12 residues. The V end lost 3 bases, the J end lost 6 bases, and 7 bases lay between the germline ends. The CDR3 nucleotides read TGTGCCAGCAGCCACGGCCTGGATACGCAGTATTTT. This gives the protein CASSHGLDTQYF.

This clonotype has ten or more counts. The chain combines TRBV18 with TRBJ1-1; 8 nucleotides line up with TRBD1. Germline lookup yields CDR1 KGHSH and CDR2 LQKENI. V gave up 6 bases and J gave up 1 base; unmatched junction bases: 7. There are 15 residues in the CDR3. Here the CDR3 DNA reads TGTGCCAGCTCCGACTTGGGACAGGCGAACACTGAAGCTTTCTTT. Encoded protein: CASSDLGQANTEAFF.

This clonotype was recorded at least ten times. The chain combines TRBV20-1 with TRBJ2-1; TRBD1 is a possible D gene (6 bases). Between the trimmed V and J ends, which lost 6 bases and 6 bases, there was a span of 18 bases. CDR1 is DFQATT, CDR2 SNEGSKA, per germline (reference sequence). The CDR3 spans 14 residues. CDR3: CSAKPGHRGNEQFF. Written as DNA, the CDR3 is TGCAGTGCGAAACCGGGACACCGAGGCAATGAGCAGTTCTTC.

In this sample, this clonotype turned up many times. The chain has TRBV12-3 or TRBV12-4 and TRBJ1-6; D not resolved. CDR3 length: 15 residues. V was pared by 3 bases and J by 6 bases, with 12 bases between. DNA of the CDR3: TGTGCCAGCAGTTTGATCCCCGACGCTAATTCACCCCTCCACTTT. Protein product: CASSLIPDANSPLHF.

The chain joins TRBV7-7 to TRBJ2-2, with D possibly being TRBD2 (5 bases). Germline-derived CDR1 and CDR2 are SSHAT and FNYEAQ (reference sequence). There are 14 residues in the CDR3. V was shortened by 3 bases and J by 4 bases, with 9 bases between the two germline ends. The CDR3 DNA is TGTGCCAGCAGCTTCGGCGAGGGCACCGGGGAGCTGTTTTTT. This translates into CASSFGEGTGELFF.

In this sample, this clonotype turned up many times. The CDR3: CSAQGTDYNSPLHF. The DNA for the CDR3 is TGCAGTGCTCAGGGAACGGATTATAATTCACCCCTCCACTTT. The chain combines TRBV20-1 with TRBJ1-6; TRBD1 might be the D (5 bases). The V gene lost 5 bases and the J gene lost 4 bases, with 12 bases spanning the gap. The CDR3 length is 14 residues. CDR1 DFQATT and CDR2 SNEGSKA come from the germline V gene (reference sequence).